What follows describes a single T cell receptor beta chain. The antigen remains unidentified. The data derive from a study of type 1 and type 2 diabetes patients. Looking at the study overall: The whole study generated 18,976,912 paired-end reads.

Overall study findings and caveats: Type 2 diabetes patients had few highly-expanded CD4+ clones, median one. Type 2 diabetes repertoires were more diverse than type 1 diabetes repertoires.

The PCR template was genomic DNA. A primer set of 30 forward and 13 reverse primers amplified the CDR3. Via MiXCR, TCRdb re-called the multiplex PCR reads, giving one row per CDR3 protein. The data contain fewer than 350,000 distinct CDR3 sequences, around 50% of them seen just once; the ten biggest clones take up roughly 13%. Germline CDR1 and CDR2: GTSNPN and SVGIG (reference sequence). Trimming removed 5 bases at V and 1 base at J, with 17 bases between. The CDR3 runs 15 residues. The sequence was collected from a young man with type 2 diabetes. The specimen was peripheral blood mononuclear cells (PBMCs). This chain joins TRBV30 and TRBJ1-1; no clear D. CDR3 in amino acids: CAWENTARPNTEAFF. CDR3 DNA: TGTGCCTGGGAAAACACAGCCCGACCGAACACTGAAGCTTTCTTT.